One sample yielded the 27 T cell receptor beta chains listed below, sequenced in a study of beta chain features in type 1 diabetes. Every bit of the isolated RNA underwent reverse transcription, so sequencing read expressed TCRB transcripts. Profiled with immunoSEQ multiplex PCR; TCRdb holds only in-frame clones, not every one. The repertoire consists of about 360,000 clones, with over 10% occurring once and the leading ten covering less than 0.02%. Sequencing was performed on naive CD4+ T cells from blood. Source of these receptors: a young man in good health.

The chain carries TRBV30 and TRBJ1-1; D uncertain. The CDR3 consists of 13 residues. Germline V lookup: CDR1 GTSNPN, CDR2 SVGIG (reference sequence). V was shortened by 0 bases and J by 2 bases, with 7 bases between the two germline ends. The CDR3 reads CAWSVQFNTEAFF. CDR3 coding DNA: TGTGCCTGGAGTGTACAGTTTAACACTGAAGCTTTCTTT.

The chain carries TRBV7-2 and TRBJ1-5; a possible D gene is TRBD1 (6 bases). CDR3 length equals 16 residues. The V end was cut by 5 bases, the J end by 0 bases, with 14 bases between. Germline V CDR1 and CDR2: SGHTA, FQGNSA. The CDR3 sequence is CASSRNGQNSNQPQHF. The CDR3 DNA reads TGTGCCAGCAGCCGTAACGGACAGAATAGCAATCAGCCCCAGCATTTT.

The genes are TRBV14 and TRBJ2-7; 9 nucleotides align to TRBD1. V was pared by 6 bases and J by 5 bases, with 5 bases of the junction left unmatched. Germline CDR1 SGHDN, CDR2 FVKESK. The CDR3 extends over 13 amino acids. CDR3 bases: TGTGCCAGCAGAGGACAGGGGACGGACGAGCAGTACTTC. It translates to CASRGQGTDEQYF.

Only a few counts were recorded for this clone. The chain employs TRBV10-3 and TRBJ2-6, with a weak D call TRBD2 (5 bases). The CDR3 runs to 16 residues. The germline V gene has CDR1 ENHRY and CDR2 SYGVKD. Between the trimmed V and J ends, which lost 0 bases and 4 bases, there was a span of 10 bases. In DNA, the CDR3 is TGTGCCATCAGTGAGTCCGCGGGTGCAGGGGCCAACGTCCTGACTTTC. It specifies CAISESAGAGANVLTF.

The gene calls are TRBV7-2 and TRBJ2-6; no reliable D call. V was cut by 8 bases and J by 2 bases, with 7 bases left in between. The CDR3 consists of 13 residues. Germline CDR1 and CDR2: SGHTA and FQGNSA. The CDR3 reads CASRVAGANVLTF. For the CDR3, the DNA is TGTGCCAGCCGCGTGGCTGGGGCCAACGTCCTGACTTTC.

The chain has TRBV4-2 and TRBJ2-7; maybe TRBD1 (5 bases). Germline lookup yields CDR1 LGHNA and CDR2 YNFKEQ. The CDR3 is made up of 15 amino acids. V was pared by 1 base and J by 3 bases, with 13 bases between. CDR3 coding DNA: TGTGCCAGCAGCCAAGCGGAACAGGCCGTCTACGAGCAGTACTTC. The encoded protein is CASSQAEQAVYEQYF.

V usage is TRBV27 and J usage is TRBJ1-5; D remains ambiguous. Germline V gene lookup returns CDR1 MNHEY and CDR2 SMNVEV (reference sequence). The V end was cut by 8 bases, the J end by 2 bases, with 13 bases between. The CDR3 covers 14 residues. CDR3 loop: CASALRYGNQPQHF. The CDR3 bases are TGTGCCAGCGCCCTGAGGTATGGCAATCAGCCCCAGCATTTT.

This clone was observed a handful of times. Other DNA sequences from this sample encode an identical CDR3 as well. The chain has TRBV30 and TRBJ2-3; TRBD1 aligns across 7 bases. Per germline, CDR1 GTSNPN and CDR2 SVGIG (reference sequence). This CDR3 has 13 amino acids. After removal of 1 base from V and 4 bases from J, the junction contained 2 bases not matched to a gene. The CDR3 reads CAWSGGGPDTQYF. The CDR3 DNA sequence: TGTGCCTGGAGTGGAGGGGGCCCAGATACGCAGTATTTT.

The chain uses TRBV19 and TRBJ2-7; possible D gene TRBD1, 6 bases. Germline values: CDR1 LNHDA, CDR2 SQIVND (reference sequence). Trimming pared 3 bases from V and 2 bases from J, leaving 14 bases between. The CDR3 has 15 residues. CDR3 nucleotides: TGTGCCAGTAGTATGGGGGAGACAGGAGCCTACGAGCAGTACTTC. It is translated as CASSMGETGAYEQYF.

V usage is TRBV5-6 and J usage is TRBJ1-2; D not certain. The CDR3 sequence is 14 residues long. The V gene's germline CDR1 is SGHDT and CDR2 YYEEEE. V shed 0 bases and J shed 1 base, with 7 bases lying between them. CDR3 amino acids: CASSLVDNNYGYTF. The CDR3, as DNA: TGTGCCAGCAGCTTGGTAGACAATAACTATGGCTACACCTTC. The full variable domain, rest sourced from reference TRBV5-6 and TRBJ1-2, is DAGVTQSPTHLIKTRGQQVTLRCSPKSGHDTVSWYQQALGQGPQFIFQYYEEEERQRGNFPDRFSGHQFPNYSSELNVNALLLGDSALYLCASSLVDNNYGYTFGSGTRLTVV.

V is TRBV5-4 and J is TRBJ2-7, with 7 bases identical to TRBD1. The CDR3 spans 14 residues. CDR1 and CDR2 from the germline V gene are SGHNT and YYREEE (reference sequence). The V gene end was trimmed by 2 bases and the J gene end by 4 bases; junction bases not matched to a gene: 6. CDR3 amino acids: CASSFEGARYEQYF. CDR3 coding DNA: TGTGCCAGCAGCTTTGAGGGGGCAAGGTACGAGCAGTACTTC.

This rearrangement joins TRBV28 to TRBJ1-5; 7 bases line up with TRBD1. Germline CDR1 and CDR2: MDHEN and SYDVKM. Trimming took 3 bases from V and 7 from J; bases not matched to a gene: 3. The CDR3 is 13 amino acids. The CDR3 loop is CASSFNRGQPQHF. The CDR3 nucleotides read TGTGCCAGCAGTTTCAACAGGGGACAGCCCCAGCATTTT.

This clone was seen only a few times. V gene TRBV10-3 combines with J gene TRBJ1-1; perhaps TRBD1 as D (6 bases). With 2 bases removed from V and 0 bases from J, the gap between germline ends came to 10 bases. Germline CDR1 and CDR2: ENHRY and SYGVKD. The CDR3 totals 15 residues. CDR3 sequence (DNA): TGTGCCATCAGTGAGACAGGGCAAGTGAACACTGAAGCTTTCTTT. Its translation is CAISETGQVNTEAFF.

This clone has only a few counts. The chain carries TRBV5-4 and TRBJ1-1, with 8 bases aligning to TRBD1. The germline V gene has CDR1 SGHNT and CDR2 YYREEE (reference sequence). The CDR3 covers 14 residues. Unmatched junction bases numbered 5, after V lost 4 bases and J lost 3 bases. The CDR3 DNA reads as TGTGCCAGCAGCAGACAGGGGCGGGACACTGAAGCTTTCTTT. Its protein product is CASSRQGRDTEAFF. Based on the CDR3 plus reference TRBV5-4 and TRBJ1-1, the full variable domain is ETGVTQSPTHLIKTRGQQVTLRCSSQSGHNTVSWYQQALGQGPQFIFQYYREEENGRGNFPPRFSGLQFPNYSSELNVNALELDDSALYLCASSRQGRDTEAFFGQGTRLTVV.

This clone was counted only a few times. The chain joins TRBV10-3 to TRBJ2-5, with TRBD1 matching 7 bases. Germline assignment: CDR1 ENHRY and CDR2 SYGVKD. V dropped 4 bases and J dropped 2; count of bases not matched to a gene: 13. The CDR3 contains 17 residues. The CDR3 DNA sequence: TGTGCCATCAGTGGGACCTTTGGAACAGGGGTTCAAGAGACCCAGTACTTC. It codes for CAISGTFGTGVQETQYF.

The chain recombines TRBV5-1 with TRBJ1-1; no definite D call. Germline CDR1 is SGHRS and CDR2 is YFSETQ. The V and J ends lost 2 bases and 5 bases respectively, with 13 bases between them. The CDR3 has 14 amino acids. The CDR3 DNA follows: TGCGCCAGCAGCTTAACAGATGGAAATACTGAAGCTTTCTTT. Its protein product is CASSLTDGNTEAFF.

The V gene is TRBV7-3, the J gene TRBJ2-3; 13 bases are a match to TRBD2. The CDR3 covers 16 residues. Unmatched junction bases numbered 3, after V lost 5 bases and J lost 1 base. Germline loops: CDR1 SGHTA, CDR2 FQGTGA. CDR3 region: CASSAGLAGGTDTQYF. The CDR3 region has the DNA TGTGCCAGCAGCGCCGGACTAGCGGGAGGCACAGATACGCAGTATTTT.

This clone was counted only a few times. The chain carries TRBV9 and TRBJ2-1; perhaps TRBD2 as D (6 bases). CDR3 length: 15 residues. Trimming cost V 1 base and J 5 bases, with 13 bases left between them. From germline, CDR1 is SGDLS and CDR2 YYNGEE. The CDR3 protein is CASSVFGGSDNEQFF. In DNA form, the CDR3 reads TGTGCCAGCAGCGTATTCGGGGGTTCCGACAATGAGCAGTTCTTC.

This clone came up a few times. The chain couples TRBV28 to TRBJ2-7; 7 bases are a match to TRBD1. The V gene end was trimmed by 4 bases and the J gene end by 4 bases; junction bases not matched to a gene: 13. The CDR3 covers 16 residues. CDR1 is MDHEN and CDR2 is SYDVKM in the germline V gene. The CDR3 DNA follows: TGTGCCAGCAGTTACCAATTCGACAGGGTAGGATACGAGCAGTACTTC. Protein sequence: CASSYQFDRVGYEQYF. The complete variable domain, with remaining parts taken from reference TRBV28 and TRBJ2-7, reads DVKVTQSSRYLVKRTGEKVFLECVQDMDHENMFWYRQDPGLGLRLIYFSYDVKMKEKGDIPEGYSVSREKKERFSLILESASTNQTSMYLCASSYQFDRVGYEQYFGPGTRLTVT.

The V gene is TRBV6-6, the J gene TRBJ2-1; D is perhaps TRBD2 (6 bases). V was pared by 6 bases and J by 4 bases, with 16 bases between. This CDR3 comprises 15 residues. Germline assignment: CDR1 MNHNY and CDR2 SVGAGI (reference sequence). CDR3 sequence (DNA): TGTGCCAGCAGCACGAGTGGGGGGAAATACAATGAGCAGTTCTTC. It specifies CASSTSGGKYNEQFF.

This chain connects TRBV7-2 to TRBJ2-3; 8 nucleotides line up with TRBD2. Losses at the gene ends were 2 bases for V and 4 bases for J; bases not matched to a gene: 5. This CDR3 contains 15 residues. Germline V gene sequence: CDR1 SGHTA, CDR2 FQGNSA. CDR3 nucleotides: TGTGCCAGCAGCTTAACGGGAGGGCCTCCAGATACGCAGTATTTT. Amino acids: CASSLTGGPPDTQYF. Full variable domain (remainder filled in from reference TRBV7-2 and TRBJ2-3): GAGVSQSPSNKVTEKGKDVELRCDPISGHTALYWYRQSLGQGLEFLIYFQGNSAPDKSGLPSDRFSAERTGGSVSTLTIQRTQQEDSAVYLCASSLTGGPPDTQYFGPGTRLTVL.

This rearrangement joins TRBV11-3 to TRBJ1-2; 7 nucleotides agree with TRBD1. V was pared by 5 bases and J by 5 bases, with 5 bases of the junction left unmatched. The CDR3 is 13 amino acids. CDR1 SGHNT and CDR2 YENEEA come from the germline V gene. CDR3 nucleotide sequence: TGTGCCAGCAGCCGCCCACAGGGGTATGGCTACACCTTC. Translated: CASSRPQGYGYTF.

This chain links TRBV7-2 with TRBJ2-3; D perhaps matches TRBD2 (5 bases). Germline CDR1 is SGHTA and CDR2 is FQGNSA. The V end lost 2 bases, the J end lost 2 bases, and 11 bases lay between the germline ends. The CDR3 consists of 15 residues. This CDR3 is CASSLRGITTDTQYF. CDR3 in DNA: TGTGCCAGCAGCTTAAGAGGGATCACCACAGATACGCAGTATTTT.

The CDR3 spells CSVRFLVAGDITDTQYF. CDR3 bases: TGCAGCGTTCGCTTTTTGGTGGCGGGGGACATCACAGATACGCAGTATTTT. The chain employs TRBV29-1 and TRBJ2-3, with D tentatively TRBD2 (7 bases). This CDR3 is 17 amino acids long. The V end was cut by 5 bases, the J end by 2 bases, with 23 bases between. Looked up from germline, CDR1 is SQVTM and CDR2 is ANQGSEA.

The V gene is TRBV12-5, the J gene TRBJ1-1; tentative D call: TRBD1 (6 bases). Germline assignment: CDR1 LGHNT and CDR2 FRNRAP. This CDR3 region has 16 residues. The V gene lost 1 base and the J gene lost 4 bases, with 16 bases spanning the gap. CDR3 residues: CASGLAPGQVGTEAFF. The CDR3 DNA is TGTGCTAGTGGTTTGGCGCCGGGACAAGTAGGCACTGAAGCTTTCTTT.

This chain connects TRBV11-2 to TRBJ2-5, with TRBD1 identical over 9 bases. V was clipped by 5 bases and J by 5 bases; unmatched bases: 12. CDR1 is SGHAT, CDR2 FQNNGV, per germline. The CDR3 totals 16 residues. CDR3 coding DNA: TGTGCCAGCAGCAAACACCGGGACAGGGCTCAGGAGACCCAGTACTTC. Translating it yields CASSKHRDRAQETQYF.

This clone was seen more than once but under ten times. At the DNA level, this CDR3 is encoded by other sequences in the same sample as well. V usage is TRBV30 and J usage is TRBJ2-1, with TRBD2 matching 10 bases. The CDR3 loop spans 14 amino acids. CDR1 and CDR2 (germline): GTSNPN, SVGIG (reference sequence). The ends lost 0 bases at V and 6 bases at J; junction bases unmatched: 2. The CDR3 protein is CAWSVLAGVNEQFF. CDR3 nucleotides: TGTGCCTGGAGTGTCCTAGCGGGGGTCAATGAGCAGTTCTTC.